The TCR beta chain under discussion was sequenced for a study of cytomegalovirus exposure and HLA in healthy donors. PCR employed 60 Vbeta and 13 Jbeta primers. Libraries were prepared by immunoSEQ multiplex PCR; TCRdb keeps only in-frame clonotypes and omits some of them. The sample includes hundreds of thousands of clones, around nine tenths seen only once; the top ten take approximately 1%. CDR3 length: 20 residues. CDR1 and CDR2 (germline): SQVTM, ANQGSEA. V was pared by 1 base and J by 1 base, with 28 bases between. The specimen was PBMCs. The TCR originated in a young woman in good health and CMV-seronegative. This chain connects TRBV29-1 to TRBJ1-2, with D possibly TRBD1 on 5 matching bases. The CDR3 here is CSVEGQNNVRDGNFNYGYTF. Here the CDR3 DNA reads TGCAGCGTTGAAGGGCAGAATAACGTGCGGGACGGAAATTTTAACTATGGCTACACCTTC.